These T cell receptor beta chains were read from a single sample in a study of T cell changes during pregnancy in multiple sclerosis. This table comes from immunoSEQ multiplex PCR, and its TCRdb copy is limited to in-frame clones, with some not included. The data contain around 30,000 clones, roughly 90% of them singletons. Sample: CD8+ T cells from peripheral blood mononuclear cells, taken in the first trimester of pregnancy. These TCRs come from a female donor with multiple sclerosis, enrolled in a pregnancy study. Both conserved end residues are part of each CDR3. D genes are given only for firm matches. Size tells how often a clone was seen (once, few, many) or the class of an expanded clone, and some rows leave it out.

>TRBV7-9|-|TRBJ2-7|-
TGTGCCAGCAGTTCAGGAGGACCCGAGCAGTACTTC
CASSSGGPEQYF
>TRBV2|-|TRBJ2-7|TRBD1
TGTGCCAGCAGCTCCGGGACAGGGGGTTTCGGGCAGTACTTC
CASSSGTGGFGQYF
>TRBV19|-|TRBJ2-5|-
TGTGCCAGTAGGCTGACAGGGGAGGGAGAGACCCAGTACTTC
CASRLTGEGETQYF
>TRBV27|-|TRBJ2-3|TRBD1
TGTGCCAGCAGTTCCGACCGGACAGGGAGGAGCACAGATACGCAGTATTTT
CASSSDRTGRSTDTQYF
>TRBV5-8|-|TRBJ1-1|TRBD1
TGTGCCAGCAGCTTGGTAGGGGACAGAGACACTGAAGCTTTCTTT
CASSLVGDRDTEAFF
>TRBV12-5|-|TRBJ2-1|-
TGTGCTAGTGGTTTGGTAAGGGGGGAGAGGGGGGGGTTCTCCTACAATGAGCAGTTCTTC
CASGLVRGERGGFSYNEQFF
>TRBV9|-|TRBJ2-4|TRBD2
TGTGCCAGCAGCGTGACTAGCGGTACCCCCATTCAGTACTTC
CASSVTSGTPIQYF
>TRBV18|-|TRBJ1-2|-
TGTGCCAGCTCACCAAGACAAAACTTCCCGGACTTTGGCTACACCTTC
CASSPRQNFPDFGYTF
>TRBV10-2|-|TRBJ2-1|TRBD2
TGCGCCAGCAGTGAGTCGGGCGGGGGAGCCGAGGGCTACAATGAGCAGTTCTTC
CASSESGGGAEGYNEQFF
>TRBV14|-|TRBJ1-1|-
TGTGCCAGCAGCCAAGATCAGGGAGGGTATGTAGCTTTCTTT
CASSQDQGGYVAFF
>TRBV4-3|-|TRBJ1-1|-
TGCGCCAGCAGCCAAGATAAGCAGGGTTGGACTGAAGCTTTCTTT
CASSQDKQGWTEAFF
>TRBV6-4|few|TRBJ2-1|TRBD2
TGTGCCAGCAGTGTTTCAGCGGGAGGGTACAATGAGCAGTTCTTC
CASSVSAGGYNEQFF
>TRBV4-1|once|TRBJ1-1|-
TGCGCCAGCAGCCAAGGCCCTACCCGTTGGGGAGACACTGAAGCTTTCTTT
CASSQGPTRWGDTEAFF
>TRBV5-1|-|TRBJ2-2|TRBD1
TGCGCCAGCAGCTTGGAGGGACAGGAGGCCGGGGAGCTGTTTTTT
CASSLEGQEAGELFF
>TRBV7-3|once|TRBJ1-1|-
TGTGCCAGCAGCTTAACAGCCATGAACACTGAAGCTTTCTTT
CASSLTAMNTEAFF
>TRBV4-1|-|TRBJ2-7|-
TGCGCCAGCAGCCAAGATGGGCCCGAGCAGTACTTC
CASSQDGPEQYF
>TRBV5-4|-|TRBJ1-1|-
TGTGCCAGCAGCTTTGGACAGTACATGAACACTGAAGCTTTCTTT
CASSFGQYMNTEAFF
>TRBV7-9|-|TRBJ2-1|TRBD2
TGTGCCAGCGGCTTTGAGGGTGGCGGGAGTGACGTGTTCTTC
CASGFEGGGSDVFF
>TRBV5-1|-|TRBJ2-1|TRBD2
TGCGCCAGCAGCCTCACCACCGGGACTAGCGGGAGCGGTGAGCAGTTCTTC
CASSLTTGTSGSGEQFF
>TRBV5-1|-|TRBJ1-1|-
TGCGCCAGCAGCTTAACAGGGCCGAACACTGAAGCTTTCTTT
CASSLTGPNTEAFF
>TRBV29-1|-|TRBJ2-1|TRBD1
TGCAGCGTTGGGGGACAGATATCCTACAATGAGCAGTTCTTC
CSVGGQISYNEQFF
>TRBV4-1|-|TRBJ2-7|-
TGCGCCAGCAGCCAAGTGGAGGGTAGCTACGAGCAGTACTTC
CASSQVEGSYEQYF
>TRBV7-2|many|TRBJ2-7|TRBD2
TGTGCCAGCAGCTTGGGACTAGCGGGAGGGGCCTACGAGCAGTACTTC
CASSLGLAGGAYEQYF
>TRBV7-6|-|TRBJ1-1|TRBD1
TGTGCCAGCAGCTTACAGAGGGGGCTGAACACTGAAGCTTTCTTT
CASSLQRGLNTEAFF
>TRBV28|-|TRBJ2-2|-
TGTGCCAGCAGTTTATTAGGGGGCACCGGGGAGCTGTTTTTT
CASSLLGGTGELFF
>TRBV21-1|-|TRBJ1-3|-
TGTGCCAGCAGCAAAGGCCGACACACGTCCTCTGGAAACACCATATATTTT
CASSKGRHTSSGNTIYF
>TRBV6-4|-|TRBJ1-2|-
TGTGCCAGCAAAGGGGTAAAAGGCTACACCTTC
CASKGVKGYTF
>TRBV4-3|once|TRBJ1-1|-
TGCGCCAGCAGCCTTTCGGGGGAATTGAACACTGAAGCTTTCTTT
CASSLSGELNTEAFF
>TRBV21-1|-|TRBJ2-7|-
TGTGCCAGCAGCATTAGGGAGACAGGGGAAAAGTACTTC
CASSIRETGEKYF
>TRBV10-2|-|TRBJ2-5|-
TGCGCCGCTACTGCGGGACCGTACCAAGAGACCCAGTACTTC
CAATAGPYQETQYF
>TRBV9|-|TRBJ1-2|-
TGTGCCAGCAGCGTTCTTCCCCGAGGGTATGGCTACACCTTC
CASSVLPRGYGYTF
>TRBV4-1|few|TRBJ1-1|-
TGCGCCAGCAGCTTCGGACAGAACACTGAAGCTTTCTTT
CASSFGQNTEAFF
>TRBV16|-|TRBJ2-3|TRBD2
TGTGCCAGCAGCATGCGACTAGCGGACGTCAAGGATACGCAGTATTTT
CASSMRLADVKDTQYF
>TRBV27|-|TRBJ1-5|-
TGTGCCAGCAGTTTAGGAGGGGATCAGCCCCAGCATTTT
CASSLGGDQPQHF
>TRBV6-4|-|TRBJ2-3|TRBD2
TGTGCCAGCAGTGAAGGGACTAGCGAGAGAGATACGCAGTATTTT
CASSEGTSERDTQYF
>TRBV7-9|once|TRBJ1-1|TRBD1
TGTGCCAGCAGCTCCCTCCGGGACAGGGGACCCAACACTGAAGCTTTCTTT
CASSSLRDRGPNTEAFF
>TRBV13|-|TRBJ1-2|-
TGTGCCAGCAGCCCGGGACTTCTTAATGGCTACACCTTC
CASSPGLLNGYTF
>TRBV27|-|TRBJ1-3|-
TGTGCCAGCACCACGTCGCCGACTCCCAGCTCTGGAAACACCATATATTTT
CASTTSPTPSSGNTIYF
>TRBV19|-|TRBJ1-1|TRBD1
TGTGCCAGCCTGGCCCAATTGTACGGACCGGGACAGGGGGCTGTGGACACTGAAGCTTTCTTT
CASLAQLYGPGQGAVDTEAFF
>TRBV4-3|-|TRBJ1-2|TRBD1
TGCGCCAGCAGCCAACCACAAGGGACAGACAGCCTCTATGGCTACACCTTC
CASSQPQGTDSLYGYTF